One sample yielded the 29 T cell receptor beta chains listed below, sequenced in a study of blood T cells in healthy people across ages. Through a sample-barcoded 5' primer and a J-beta primer mix, a second PCR was run for roughly 6 to 12 cycles. TCRdb passed the 5' RACE reads through MiXCR, listing each CDR3 protein once. The sample holds around 970,000 distinct CDR3 sequences, 45% to 60% seen once. The sequenced sample was blood. These receptors came from a woman aged 55-75 years in good health.

The chain combines TRBV5-1 with TRBJ2-1, with TRBD2 identical over 10 bases. This CDR3 spans 17 amino acids. CDR1 and CDR2 (germline): SGHRS, YFSETQ. V shed 0 bases, J shed 8 bases, and the junction held 11 bases outside the gene matches. CDR3 in DNA: TGCGCCAGCAGCTTGGTTGGACTAGCGGACCCTCGGGATGAGCAGTTCTTC. Its protein product is CASSLVGLADPRDEQFF.

This clonotype was seen a few times. The chain joins TRBV10-3 to TRBJ1-4, with D tentatively TRBD1 (5 bases). V lost 0 bases and J lost 10, with 18 bases in between. Looked up from germline, CDR1 is ENHRY and CDR2 is SYGVKD. The CDR3 loop spans 16 amino acids. The CDR3 nucleotides read TGTGCCATCAGTGAGTCGGGACCGGAGACCCAAGGAAAACTGTTTTTT. This encodes CAISESGPETQGKLFF.

This chain connects TRBV4-2 to TRBJ2-3; 13 positions agree with TRBD2. Germline V gene data show CDR1 as LGHNA and CDR2 as YNFKEQ. The CDR3 contains 16 residues. Trimming removed 2 bases from V and 4 bases from J; junction bases left unmatched: 3. The CDR3, as DNA: TGTGCCAGCAGCCAAACTAGCGGGAGGGCATCAGATACGCAGTATTTT. Translated: CASSQTSGRASDTQYF.

The chain couples TRBV3-1 to TRBJ2-7, with D uncertain. V lost 2 bases, J lost 4 bases, and 9 bases lay in between. This CDR3 is built from 13 residues. Germline V gene data show CDR1 as LGHDT and CDR2 as YNNKEL (reference sequence). CDR3 DNA sequence: TGTGCCAGCAGCCAAAGTCGTTCGTACGAGCAGTACTTC. Protein product: CASSQSRSYEQYF.

This clonotype was seen a handful of times. The rearrangement links TRBV3-1 to TRBJ2-4; TRBD2 might be the D (6 bases). Germline CDR1 reads LGHDT; CDR2 reads YNNKEL (reference sequence). Trimming pared 2 bases from V and 2 bases from J, leaving 13 bases between. The CDR3 has 16 amino acids. The DNA of the CDR3 is TGTGCCAGCAGCCAACCGGGAGTTTTCCCCAAAAACATTCAGTACTTC. This translates into CASSQPGVFPKNIQYF.

About this clonotype: One end of the junction does not line up with germline, which may come from a read error. The rearrangement uses TRBV27 and TRBJ2-6; D unclear. This CDR3 spans 16 amino acids. Germline loops: CDR1 MNHEY, CDR2 SMNVEV (reference sequence). The CDR3 DNA is TGCGCCAGCAGTTCCTCCAGACCGTCTGGGGCCAACGTCCTGACTTTC. This encodes CASSSSRPSGANVLTF.

The V and J genes are TRBV20-1 and TRBJ2-3; 7 nucleotides align to TRBD2. Germline V gene data show CDR1 as DFQATT and CDR2 as SNEGSKA (reference sequence). This CDR3 contains 14 residues. V dropped 3 bases and J dropped 3; count of bases not matched to a gene: 6. CDR3 protein: CSASWGTTTDTQYF. The CDR3 nucleotides read TGCAGTGCTAGCTGGGGGACTACGACAGATACGCAGTATTTT.

This clonotype was counted only a few times. This sequence joins TRBV7-2 and TRBJ2-7; 9 bases agree with TRBD2. Germline V gene lookup returns CDR1 SGHTA and CDR2 FQGNSA. With 4 bases clipped from V and 2 bases from J, the junction kept 6 bases outside the gene matches. CDR3 length: 15 amino acids. The CDR3 protein is CASSSRTSVAYEQYF. The CDR3, as DNA: TGTGCCAGCAGCTCCAGGACTAGCGTAGCCTACGAGCAGTACTTC.

The chain carries TRBV5-6 and TRBJ1-5, with D maybe TRBD1 (5 bases). The CDR3 runs to 15 residues. CDR1 and CDR2 (germline): SGHDT, YYEEEE. V shed 0 bases and J shed 6 bases, with 13 bases lying between them. CDR3: CASSLVRDAFQPQHF. Here the CDR3 DNA reads TGTGCCAGCAGCTTGGTCAGGGACGCGTTTCAGCCCCAGCATTTT.

The V call is TRBV20-1, the J call TRBJ2-1, with 10 positions matching TRBD2. V trimming: 3 bases; J trimming: 6 bases; junction bases outside the gene matches: 5. In germline, CDR1 is DFQATT, CDR2 SNEGSKA (reference sequence). The CDR3 extends over 14 amino acids. Written as DNA, the CDR3 is TGCAGTGCTAGGGGCCTAGCGGGAGCCAATGAGCAGTTCTTC. It codes for CSARGLAGANEQFF.

The rearrangement joins TRBV20-1 to TRBJ2-3; maybe TRBD2 (6 bases). Trimming took off 0 bases at V and 1 base at J, with 17 bases between the two ends. Germline lookup yields CDR1 DFQATT and CDR2 SNEGSKA (reference sequence). This CDR3 comprises 17 residues. The CDR3 nucleotides are TGCAGTGCTAGAGATCTGGGGACTTCGAAGGGCACAGATACGCAGTATTTT. It is translated as CSARDLGTSKGTDTQYF.

This clonotype occurred a few times. The chain couples TRBV20-1 to TRBJ1-4, with 7 bases lining up with TRBD1. Germline V lookup: CDR1 DFQATT, CDR2 SNEGSKA (reference sequence). CDR3 length: 14 amino acids. J lost 4 bases, V lost 6 bases, and 8 bases had no gene match. The CDR3 loop is CSAEPGTVNEKLFF. The CDR3 region has the DNA TGCAGTGCAGAACCCGGGACAGTTAATGAAAAACTGTTTTTT.

This clonotype occurred a few times. V usage is TRBV29-1 and J usage is TRBJ1-5; D is unresolved. The CDR3 is 14 residues long. Germline V gene data show CDR1 as SQVTM and CDR2 as ANQGSEA. The ends were cut back, 4 bases at V and 4 bases at J, with 14 bases in the middle. Written as DNA, the CDR3 is TGCAGCGTTGCTCTCGGGGTCGGAAATCAGCCCCAGCATTTT. This encodes CSVALGVGNQPQHF.

The chain combines TRBV27 with TRBJ2-3; D gene unclear. The germline V gene encodes CDR1 MNHEY and CDR2 SMNVEV (reference sequence). CDR3 length equals 15 residues. V dropped 5 bases and J dropped 2 bases, with 14 bases sitting between them. DNA of the CDR3: TGTGCCAGCAGTCTAGGTTGGTCGGACACAGATACGCAGTATTTT. Protein: CASSLGWSDTDTQYF.

This clonotype was seen a handful of times. The chain links TRBV13 to TRBJ2-1; D remains ambiguous. The CDR3 has 11 residues. Trimming removed 5 bases at V and 9 bases at J, with 8 bases between. Germline V gene lookup returns CDR1 PRHDT and CDR2 FYEKMQ (reference sequence). The CDR3 DNA is TGTGCCAGCAGCCTTAAAAGTGAGCAGTTCTTC. Translating gives CASSLKSEQFF.

This rearrangement joins TRBV5-1 to TRBJ2-3, with TRBD1 identical over 10 bases. The CDR3 has 17 amino acids. Per the germline V gene, CDR1 is SGHRS and CDR2 is YFSETQ. The trim removed 4 bases at V and 4 bases at J, leaving 12 bases unmatched. The CDR3, as DNA: TGCGCCAGCAGCACACCACAGGGACAGGGGAAGCCAGATACGCAGTATTTT. As protein: CASSTPQGQGKPDTQYF.

This clonotype appeared a single time. At one end, the junction sequence differs from germline, possibly due to a read error. V usage is TRBV7-2 and J usage is TRBJ2-2; D unclear. The germline V gene encodes CDR1 SGHTA and CDR2 FQGNSA. The CDR3 covers 14 residues. The CDR3 DNA is TGTGCCAGCAGCGTAGCTAGGAACACCGGGGAGCTGTTTTTT. As protein: CASSVARNTGELFF.

A few counts support this clonotype. V is TRBV29-1 and J is TRBJ2-3; possibly TRBD2 for D (7 bases). The CDR3 covers 13 residues. Germline CDR1 and CDR2: SQVTM and ANQGSEA. Trimming took off 7 bases at V and 4 bases at J, with 15 bases between the two ends. The CDR3 nucleotides are TGCAGCGCGCGGGGGCAGAACGCAGATACGCAGTATTTT. The encoded protein is CSARGQNADTQYF.

This clonotype was picked up a small number of times. The chain carries TRBV4-2 and TRBJ1-4; a weak D match, TRBD1 (5 bases). CDR1 LGHNA and CDR2 YNFKEQ come from the germline V gene. CDR3 length: 16 amino acids. The V gene lost 9 bases and the J gene lost 5 bases, with 22 bases spanning the gap. The CDR3 is CASRPTFREMNEKLFF. CDR3 DNA: TGTGCCAGTAGACCTACCTTCAGGGAAATGAATGAAAAACTGTTTTTT.

The CDR3 region is CASSQVRSNQPQHF. The CDR3 nucleotides are TGCGCCAGCAGCCAAGTGAGAAGCAATCAGCCCCAGCATTTT. V and J are TRBV4-3 and TRBJ1-5; D gene unclear. CDR3 length equals 14 residues. V gave up 1 base and J gave up 1 base, with 5 bases separating them. Germline V lookup: CDR1 LGHNA, CDR2 YSLEER.

This clonotype was detected a few times. The rearrangement uses TRBV20-1 and TRBJ1-2, with TRBD1 matching over 7 bases. The CDR3 runs to 13 residues. The germline gives CDR1 DFQATT, CDR2 SNEGSKA (reference sequence). V shed 7 bases and J 2 bases; nucleotides not matched to a gene: 7. CDR3 sequence (DNA): TGCAGTGTAACGACAGGGTTCAACTATGGCTACACCTTC. Residues: CSVTTGFNYGYTF.

This chain joins TRBV4-1 and TRBJ1-6, with D possibly being TRBD1 (5 bases). Trimming pared 5 bases from V and 10 bases from J, leaving 18 bases between. The CDR3 runs 15 residues. Per germline, CDR1 MGHRA and CDR2 YSYEKL. The CDR3 nucleotides read TGCGCCAGCAGCTCCTGGACGGTCGAGGGGTCACCCCTCCACTTT. This translates into CASSSWTVEGSPLHF.

The V and J genes are TRBV11-2 and TRBJ2-7; a weak D match, TRBD2 (6 bases). The J call may be faulty, since TRBJ2-5 better matches the DNA end. Germline V gene lookup returns CDR1 SGHAT and CDR2 FQNNGV. The CDR3 length is 13 residues. The CDR3 spells CASSLGLGGTQYF. In nucleotides, the CDR3 is TGTGCCAGCAGCTTAGGACTAGGTGGGACCCAGTACTTC.

A single count supports this clonotype. The J gene is TRBJ1-1, the V gene TRBV20-1; 11 positions match TRBD1. CDR1 and CDR2 from the germline V gene are DFQATT and SNEGSKA (reference sequence). The CDR3 has 15 amino acids. Germline trimming cut 6 bases from V and 1 base from J; bases unmatched to any gene: 7. The CDR3 region is CSAMGQGGRNTEAFF. The CDR3, as DNA: TGCAGTGCCATGGGACAGGGGGGGAGGAACACTGAAGCTTTCTTT.

This clonotype came up a few times. The gene calls are TRBV27 and TRBJ2-7; D perhaps matches TRBD2 (5 bases). The CDR3 is 15 amino acids. The V end was cut by 6 bases, the J end by 4 bases, with 19 bases between. Germline V CDR1 and CDR2: MNHEY, SMNVEV (reference sequence). This CDR3 is CASRGSLAVPYEQYF. In DNA form, the CDR3 reads TGTGCCAGCAGGGGATCTCTAGCAGTTCCTTACGAGCAGTACTTC.

This clonotype was seen more than once but under ten times. This sequence joins TRBV12-3 or TRBV12-4 and TRBJ1-6; weak D call: TRBD1 (5 bases). The CDR3 is 12 residues long. The V and J ends lost 6 bases and 14 bases respectively, with 14 bases between them. CDR3: CASRKPGGTLHF. The CDR3 bases are TGTGCCAGCAGGAAACCTGGGGGAACCCTCCACTTT.

This clonotype has just a few counts. This chain connects TRBV18 to TRBJ2-4; the D gene could be TRBD1 or TRBD2 (5 bases each). The end of the DNA is better explained by TRBJ2-7, so the J call may be wrong. This CDR3 is built from 15 residues. Germline V gene lookup returns CDR1 KGHSH and CDR2 LQKENI. CDR3 sequence: CASSDRDAVSYEQYF. The CDR3 nucleotides read TGTGCCAGCTCAGACCGGGACGCCGTATCCTACGAGCAGTACTTC.

The chain uses TRBV10-3 and TRBJ2-5; a weak D match, TRBD2 (5 bases). The DNA matches TRBJ2-4 better at its end, which makes the J call doubtful. CDR1 is ENHRY, CDR2 SYGVKD, per germline. CDR3 length: 12 residues. CDR3 protein: CAIKGDGDIQYF. The CDR3 nucleotides are TGTGCCATCAAGGGAGACGGGGACATTCAGTACTTC.

This clonotype was recorded a few times. The chain is built from TRBV29-1 and TRBJ2-3; D gene ambiguous. The CDR3 has 14 residues. Germline V gives CDR1 SQVTM, CDR2 ANQGSEA. The germline V and J ends were trimmed by 3 bases and 4 bases, with 14 bases remaining between them. CDR3 DNA sequence: TGCAGCGTTGAGCTGCCCACCCCCCCAGATACGCAGTATTTT. Protein product: CSVELPTPPDTQYF.